This is a list of T cell receptor beta chains from one sample in a study of control samples from healthy donors and cancer patients. Only in-frame clones appear in the TCRdb table, and some are missing; sequencing was by immunoSEQ multiplex PCR. The repertoire includes approximately 100,000 clones, 90% of them detected once, and 4% to 4.5% sits in the top ten. Sequences were obtained from blood. All receptors derive from a human donor in good health. The donor label of this sample is uncertain. The CDR3 runs from the conserved cysteine through the conserved F or W. The D gene is left open where the match is weak. Only some rows state a clone size, as once, few, many or a class for expanded clones.

abundance | j_gene | v_gene | d_gene | CDR3nt | CDR3aa
NA | TRBJ2-1 | TRBV5-1 | TRBD1 | TGCGCCAGCAGCACCTCGACAGGGGATGAGCAGTTCTTC | CASSTSTGDEQFF
NA | TRBJ1-1 | TRBV19 | NA | TGTGCCAGTAGTATAGGGAGCACTGAAGCTTTCTTT | CASSIGSTEAFF
NA | TRBJ1-4 | TRBV6-5 | TRBD1 | TGTGCCAGCAGTCCTTATGGGGACAGGGATGAAAAACTGTTTTTT | CASSPYGDRDEKLFF
NA | TRBJ1-6 | TRBV6-5 | NA | TGTGCCAGCAGTATCTGGGCAGGCCCAAATTCACCCCTCCACTTT | CASSIWAGPNSPLHF
NA | TRBJ1-2 | TRBV5-1 | TRBD1 | TGCGCCAGCAGCTCGGGACAGGTGAATCCACAGGTGGACTATGGCTACACCTTC | CASSSGQVNPQVDYGYTF
once | TRBJ1-4 | TRBV5-1 | NA | TGCGCCAGCAGCCCCGGGACCATTTACGGGGATGAAAAACTGTTTTTT | CASSPGTIYGDEKLFF
NA | TRBJ1-1 | TRBV7-2 | NA | TGTGCCAGCAGCGAAGGCGGAAACACTGAAGCTTTCTTT | CASSEGGNTEAFF
NA | TRBJ1-2 | TRBV18 | NA | TGTGCCAGCTCGCTTGGGACACACGGGGGCTATGGCTACACCTTC | CASSLGTHGGYGYTF
NA | TRBJ1-4 | TRBV7-9 | TRBD1 | TGTGCCAGCAGCCCAACACAGGGGGGATACGAAAAACTGTTTTTT | CASSPTQGGYEKLFF
NA | TRBJ1-1 | TRBV10-3 | NA | TGTGCCATCAGCGAGGGGGGAGGCACTGAAGCTTTCTTT | CAISEGGGTEAFF
NA | TRBJ1-5 | TRBV28 | NA | TGTGCCAGCAGTTTAGGAGGGCTTAGCAATCAGCCCCAGCATTTT | CASSLGGLSNQPQHF
NA | TRBJ2-3 | TRBV7-3 | NA | TGTGCCAGCAGCTTAACGGGCTACACAGATACGCAGTATTTT | CASSLTGYTDTQYF
NA | TRBJ1-1 | TRBV2 | TRBD1 | TGTGCCAGCAGTGAAGAAGTAAGACAGGGAACAGCTTTCTTT | CASSEEVRQGTAFF
NA | TRBJ1-1 | TRBV12-3/TRBV12-4 | NA | TGTGCCAGCAGTTTGCGCGAAGCTTTCTTT | CASSLREAFF
few | TRBJ1-2 | TRBV19 | NA | TGTGCCAGTAGTATAAAGTCAGGGCACCCTGGATACTATGGCTACACCTTC | CASSIKSGHPGYYGYTF
NA | TRBJ2-1 | TRBV7-2 | TRBD2 | TGTGCCAGCAGCTCCCCTAGCGGGGGTCGAGTCTACTACAATGAGCAGTTCTTC | CASSSPSGGRVYYNEQFF
NA | TRBJ1-5 | TRBV19 | NA | TGTGCCAGTAATCGGTCCCCACACGGAAATCAGCCCCAGCATTTT | CASNRSPHGNQPQHF
NA | TRBJ1-1 | TRBV3-1/TRBV3-2 | NA | TGTGCCAGCAGCCAAGGGGCCATGAACACTGAAGCTTTCTTT | CASSQGAMNTEAFF
NA | TRBJ2-7 | TRBV19 | NA | TGTGCCAGTAGTATTGACCGACAGTTAAGTCGCGAGCAGTACTTC | CASSIDRQLSREQYF
NA | TRBJ1-2 | TRBV30 | NA | TGTGCCTGGGACAAAGGGGGGTCGGATGGCTACACCTTC | CAWDKGGSDGYTF
NA | TRBJ1-1 | TRBV11-2 | NA | TGTGCCAGCAGCTCTCAACAGGGCACTGAAGCTTTCTTT | CASSSQQGTEAFF
NA | TRBJ2-5 | TRBV5-1 | NA | TGCGCCAGCAGCAACCCGGGGAATAAAGAGACCCAGTACTTC | CASSNPGNKETQYF
NA | TRBJ2-5 | TRBV4-1 | TRBD2 | TGCGCCAGCAGCCAAGTGGGCGGGGGGGCCTGGGAGACCCAGTACTTC | CASSQVGGGAWETQYF
NA | TRBJ2-2 | TRBV6-1 | TRBD2 | TGTGCCAGCAGTGAGACCGCAGGCGGGGGGGGTAACACCGGGGAGCTGTTTTTT | CASSETAGGGGNTGELFF
NA | TRBJ1-1 | TRBV11-2 | NA | TGTGCCAGCAGCTTAGACCCGACGGGTTACACTGAAGCTTTCTTT | CASSLDPTGYTEAFF
NA | TRBJ2-5 | TRBV29-1 | NA | TGCAGCGTTGATAGGGCAGGGGGGGGTCAAGAGACCCAGTACTTC | CSVDRAGGGQETQYF
NA | TRBJ2-3 | TRBV24-1 | TRBD1 | TGTGCCACCAGTGCCCGGACAGGAGATACGCAGTATTTT | CATSARTGDTQYF
NA | TRBJ2-5 | TRBV18 | TRBD1 | TGTGCCAGCTCACCCAGGCAGGGGGCAGAGACCCAGTACTTC | CASSPRQGAETQYF
NA | TRBJ1-2 | TRBV6-4 | TRBD1 | TGTGCCAGCAGTGATGCGGACAGGGGGATGGATGGCTACACCTTC | CASSDADRGMDGYTF
NA | TRBJ1-6 | TRBV18 | NA | TGTGCCAGCTCACCAAATCAAGCGGGTCCGTCTAATTCACCCCTCCACTTT | CASSPNQAGPSNSPLHF
NA | TRBJ1-2 | TRBV5-1 | NA | TGCGCCAGCAGCTTGGCAGGCCTCAGTGGCTACACCTTC | CASSLAGLSGYTF
few | TRBJ2-1 | TRBV10-3 | NA | TGTGCCATCAATTGGTCAGGGAATAATGAGCAGTTCTTC | CAINWSGNNEQFF
NA | TRBJ2-6 | TRBV5-1 | NA | TGCGCCAGCAGCTTGAGACTACCCTCTGGGGCCAACGTCCTGACTTTC | CASSLRLPSGANVLTF
NA | TRBJ1-1 | TRBV11-2 | TRBD1 | TGTGCCAGCAGCCCCGCCCGGACAGGACAGAGGACTTTCTTT | CASSPARTGQRTFF
NA | TRBJ1-1 | TRBV11-1 | NA | TGTGCCAGCAGCTCAGTACAGGGTAAGAGTACTGAAGCTTTCTTT | CASSSVQGKSTEAFF
once | TRBJ2-5 | TRBV20-1 | NA | TGCAGTGCTAGTATGCCCCCCCAAGAGACCCAGTACTTC | CSASMPPQETQYF
NA | TRBJ1-6 | TRBV5-6 | TRBD1 | TGTGCCAGCAGCTTAGGGGGCATGGGGAATTCACCCCTCCACTTT | CASSLGGMGNSPLHF
NA | TRBJ1-2 | TRBV5-1 | NA | TGCGCCAGCAGCGTAAACACTAACTATGGCTACACCTTC | CASSVNTNYGYTF
NA | TRBJ1-6 | TRBV6-5 | TRBD1 | TGTGCCAGCAGGACGGGACAGAGCTCACCCCTCCACTTT | CASRTGQSSPLHF
NA | TRBJ2-2 | TRBV10-1 | NA | TGCGCCAGCAGCACTGAGCCGAACACCGGGGAGCTGTTTTTT | CASSTEPNTGELFF
NA | TRBJ2-3 | TRBV15 | NA | TGTGCCACCAGCAGAGATACCGGACCCACAGATACGCAGTATTTT | CATSRDTGPTDTQYF
NA | TRBJ2-3 | TRBV5-6 | TRBD2 | TGTGCCAGCAGTTCCTTAGGGACTAGCAGAGCCACAGATACGCAGTATTTT | CASSSLGTSRATDTQYF
NA | TRBJ2-7 | TRBV14 | NA | TGTGCCAGCAGCCAAGATAGTTGGCAGGGTGGGTACGAGCAGTACTTC | CASSQDSWQGGYEQYF
NA | TRBJ1-4 | TRBV20-1 | NA | TGCAGTGCTAGTTTGACTAATGAAAAACTGTTTTTT | CSASLTNEKLFF
NA | TRBJ1-3 | TRBV5-1 | NA | TGCGCCAGCAGCTTGGACCTTGGGGGGCCTGGAAACACCATATATTTT | CASSLDLGGPGNTIYF
NA | TRBJ1-6 | TRBV18 | NA | TGTGCCAGCTCACCCCGTGGGGATCGGGCTTCACCCCTCCACTTT | CASSPRGDRASPLHF
NA | TRBJ2-7 | TRBV2 | NA | TGTGCCAGCAGTCCGACAGCGCCGAGCTCCTACGAGCAGTACTTC | CASSPTAPSSYEQYF
NA | TRBJ2-1 | TRBV11-2 | NA | TGTGCCAGCAGCTTATTGTCCTTTGGGGACCTGGTGTTCTTC | CASSLLSFGDLVFF
NA | TRBJ1-5 | TRBV6-5 | TRBD1 | TGTGCCAGTACTGACAGGGCGGCTCAGCCCCAGCATTTT | CASTDRAAQPQHF
NA | TRBJ2-3 | TRBV9 | NA | TGTGCCAGCAGCGTAATCACGACAGATACGCAGTATTTT | CASSVITTDTQYF
NA | TRBJ2-1 | TRBV5-1 | NA | TGCGCCAGCAGCCCACAGGGAAGCTCCTACAATGAGCAGTTCTTC | CASSPQGSSYNEQFF
NA | TRBJ2-7 | TRBV7-8 | NA | TGTGCCAGCAGCTTAGAAGGGATGAGAGAGCAGTACTTC | CASSLEGMREQYF
NA | TRBJ2-3 | TRBV12-3/TRBV12-4 | NA | TGTGCCAGCAGATCAAAGGGAGATACGCAGTATTTT | CASRSKGDTQYF
NA | TRBJ1-1 | TRBV7-8 | TRBD1 | TGTGCCAGCAGTCGACAGGGGGCAGGGATGAACACTGAAGCTTTCTTT | CASSRQGAGMNTEAFF
NA | TRBJ2-1 | TRBV7-9 | NA | TGTGCCAGCAGCTCAGGCCGTTACAATGAGCAGTTCTTC | CASSSGRYNEQFF
once | TRBJ1-1 | TRBV28 | TRBD1 | TGTGCCAGCAGTGCGCCGGACAGGTTCAACACTGAAGCTTTCTTT | CASSAPDRFNTEAFF